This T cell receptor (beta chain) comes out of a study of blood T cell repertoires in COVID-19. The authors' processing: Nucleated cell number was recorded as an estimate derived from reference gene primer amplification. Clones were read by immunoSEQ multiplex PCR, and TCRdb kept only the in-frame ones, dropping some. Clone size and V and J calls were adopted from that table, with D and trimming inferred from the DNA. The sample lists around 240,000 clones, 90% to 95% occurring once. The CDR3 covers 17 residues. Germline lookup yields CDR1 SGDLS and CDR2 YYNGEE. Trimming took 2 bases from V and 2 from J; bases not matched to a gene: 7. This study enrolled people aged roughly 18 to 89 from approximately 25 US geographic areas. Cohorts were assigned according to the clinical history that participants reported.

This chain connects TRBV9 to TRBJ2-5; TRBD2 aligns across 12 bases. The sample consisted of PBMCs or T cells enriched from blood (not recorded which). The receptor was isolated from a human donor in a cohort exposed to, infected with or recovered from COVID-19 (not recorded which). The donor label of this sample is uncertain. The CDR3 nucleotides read TGTGCCAGCAGCGTCGGACTAGCGGGGAATCGTCAAGAGACCCAGTACTTC. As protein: CASSVGLAGNRQETQYF.